The next 18 T cell receptor beta chains were all read from a single sample in a study of blood T cell repertoires in COVID-19. The method was immunoSEQ multiplex PCR; TCRdb's version includes in-frame clones alone and lacks a portion of them. The repertoire has around 95,000 clones, about 84% of them found once; the top ten carry about 10%. Sequenced material: peripheral blood. The receptors come from a woman of 80 years or more with acute or convalescent COVID-19.

In its sample, this clone is large (0.1 to 1%). The chain combines TRBV19 with TRBJ2-1; 8 positions match TRBD1. V lost 3 bases and J lost 2; bases outside the gene matches: 6. This CDR3 spans 16 amino acids. Germline V gene sequence: CDR1 LNHDA, CDR2 SQIVND (reference sequence). The CDR3 nucleotides are TGTGCCAGTAGTATTTCTCGGACAGGGCCCTACAATGAGCAGTTCTTC. It codes for CASSISRTGPYNEQFF.

The rearrangement links TRBV12-3 or TRBV12-4 to TRBJ1-1; a weak D match, TRBD1 (5 bases). The CDR3 is 11 residues long. Trimming stripped 3 bases from V and 11 bases from J, with 10 bases between. DNA of the CDR3: TGTGCCAGCAGTTTGGGGCCCGGGGCTTTCTTT. Residues: CASSLGPGAFF.

This sequence joins TRBV28 and TRBJ2-1, with 8 bases identical to TRBD1. Germline V CDR1 and CDR2: MDHEN, SYDVKM. Germline trimming cut 5 bases from V and 7 bases from J; bases unmatched to any gene: 7. The CDR3 covers 14 residues. The CDR3 loop is CASSIRQGRNEQFF. The CDR3 DNA follows: TGTGCCAGCAGTATCCGACAGGGGAGGAATGAGCAGTTCTTC.

The CDR3 coding sequence is TGTGCCAGCAGCCCCCGGGACAGACTGGGAGAGACCCAGTACTTC. This encodes CASSPRDRLGETQYF. This chain joins TRBV13 and TRBJ2-5; 7 positions match TRBD1. J was trimmed by 4 bases and V by 5 bases; bases with no gene match: 10. Germline lookup yields CDR1 PRHDT and CDR2 FYEKMQ (reference sequence). The CDR3 runs to 15 residues.

For the CDR3, the DNA is TGCGCCAGCAGCCAAGGAGCCGGGACAGGGGAATATAGCAATCAGCCCCAGCATTTT. Translation gives CASSQGAGTGEYSNQPQHF. The chain couples TRBV4-1 to TRBJ1-5; TRBD1 agrees at 10 bases. V dropped 1 base and J dropped 0; count of bases not matched to a gene: 9. The length of the CDR3 is 19 residues. CDR1 MGHRA and CDR2 YSYEKL come from the germline V gene.

This clone has only one observation. The chain joins TRBV9 to TRBJ2-3; a possible D gene is TRBD2 (6 bases). This CDR3 is 13 amino acids long. V was cut by 5 bases and J by 5 bases, with 12 bases left in between. Germline CDR1 and CDR2: SGDLS and YYNGEE. The CDR3 region has the DNA TGTGCCAGCAGTCCCTGGGGGGAAGATACGCAGTATTTT. This encodes CASSPWGEDTQYF.

The chain joins TRBV28 to TRBJ1-2; TRBD1 matches 8 bases. V dropped 2 bases and J dropped 8; count of bases not matched to a gene: 4. This CDR3 spans 13 amino acids. Germline V CDR1 and CDR2: MDHEN, SYDVKM. The CDR3 coding sequence is TGTGCCAGCAGTTTACAGGGGGCGCGGGGCTACACCTTC. Translation gives CASSLQGARGYTF.

This sequence joins TRBV28 and TRBJ2-3; D ambiguous. Germline V CDR1 and CDR2: MDHEN, SYDVKM. CDR3 size: 12 residues. With 5 bases removed from V and 10 bases from J, the gap between germline ends came to 13 bases. The CDR3, as DNA: TGTGCCAGCAGTACCGACTCCGTGGCGCAGTATTTT. Its translation: CASSTDSVAQYF.

The V call is TRBV15, the J call TRBJ1-6, with D tentatively TRBD1 (6 bases). CDR1 is LNHNV, CDR2 YYDKDF, per germline (reference sequence). The CDR3 is 17 amino acids. V was pared by 0 bases and J by 7 bases, with 16 bases between. The CDR3 loop is CATSRDGAGTQNSPLHF. CDR3 nucleotides: TGTGCCACCAGCAGAGATGGTGCCGGGACACAGAATTCACCCCTCCACTTT. Drawing the rest from reference TRBV15 and TRBJ1-6, the complete variable domain is DAMVIQNPRYQVTQFGKPVTLSCSQTLNHNVMYWYQQKSSQAPKLLFHYYDKDFNNEADTPDNFQSRRPNTSFCFLDIRSPGLGDTAMYLCATSRDGAGTQNSPLHFGNGTRLTVT.

The chain joins TRBV28 to TRBJ1-1; 8 bases are shared with TRBD1. Trimming took 5 bases from V and 3 from J; bases not matched to a gene: 5. This CDR3 is 14 amino acids long. The germline V gene encodes CDR1 MDHEN and CDR2 SYDVKM. CDR3 region: CASSIRTGYTEAFF. In DNA, the CDR3 is TGTGCCAGCAGTATACGGACAGGGTACACTGAAGCTTTCTTT.

This chain connects TRBV4-3 to TRBJ1-1; D possibly corresponds to TRBD1 (6 bases). The CDR3 has 15 amino acids. V was pared by 1 base and J by 1 base, with 10 bases between. Germline values: CDR1 LGHNA, CDR2 YSLEER. CDR3 sequence: CASSQAPDRNTEAFF. Written as DNA, the CDR3 is TGCGCCAGCAGCCAAGCCCCGGACAGGAACACTGAAGCTTTCTTT.

V and J are TRBV15 and TRBJ2-3; 7 bases map to TRBD2. The CDR3 is 16 residues long. The V and J ends lost 0 bases and 2 bases, in that order; junction bases with no gene match: 5. Looked up from germline, CDR1 is LNHNV and CDR2 is YYDKDF (reference sequence). CDR3 sequence (DNA): TGTGCCACCAGCAGAGACCCCGGGGGGACCACAGATACGCAGTATTTT. This gives the protein CATSRDPGGTTDTQYF.

The gene calls are TRBV3-1 (or the pseudogene TRBV3-2) and TRBJ1-3; D is ambiguous. Germline V gene lookup returns CDR1 LGHDT and CDR2 YNNKEL (reference sequence). The CDR3 has 15 residues. Trimming took off 0 bases at V and 4 bases at J, with 10 bases between the two ends. The CDR3 sequence is CASSQDSRAGNTIYF. Written as DNA, the CDR3 is TGTGCCAGCAGCCAAGATTCGAGGGCCGGAAACACCATATATTTT.

DNA for the CDR3: TGTGCCAGCAACCCCGTCGGGGGGACAGGGACCTATAGCAATCAGCCCCAGCATTTT. Amino acid sequence: CASNPVGGTGTYSNQPQHF. The chain carries TRBV28 and TRBJ1-5; TRBD1 matches 9 bases. V dropped 7 bases and J dropped 0; count of bases not matched to a gene: 16. Germline CDR1 reads MDHEN; CDR2 reads SYDVKM. The CDR3 extends over 19 amino acids.

The CDR3 sequence: CASSLVGAWNEKLFF. CDR3 nucleotides: TGCGCCAGCAGCTTGGTGGGGGCCTGGAATGAAAAACTGTTTTTT. V gene TRBV5-1 combines with J gene TRBJ1-4; D is perhaps TRBD1 (6 bases). This CDR3 comprises 15 residues. The V gene lost 0 bases and the J gene lost 5 bases, with 11 bases spanning the gap. The germline gives CDR1 SGHRS, CDR2 YFSETQ.

The chain carries TRBV6-2 or TRBV6-3 and TRBJ1-1; no clear D. The CDR3 loop spans 14 amino acids. The V end was cut by 7 bases, the J end by 5 bases, with 17 bases between. CDR1 is MNHEY and CDR2 is SVGEGT in the germline V gene. The CDR3 bases are TGTGCCAGCACCCCTCGGGCCACGGGGACTGAAGCTTTCTTT. This encodes CASTPRATGTEAFF.

This chain uses TRBV7-8 with TRBJ2-1; 7 bases are shared with TRBD2. This CDR3 region has 16 residues. V lost 0 bases to trimming and J lost 9 bases; unmatched junction nucleotides: 11. In germline, CDR1 is SGHVS, CDR2 FQNEAQ. CDR3 sequence reads: CASSLAETSTYREQFF. CDR3 nucleotides: TGTGCCAGCAGCTTAGCGGAGACTAGCACTTATCGTGAGCAGTTCTTC.

This clone was counted between two and nine times. V and J are TRBV4-1 and TRBJ1-2; D is ambiguous. This CDR3 spans 13 amino acids. Trimming removed 2 bases at V and 3 bases at J, with 7 bases between. Germline CDR1 is MGHRA and CDR2 is YSYEKL. In nucleotides, the CDR3 is TGCGCCAGCAGCCAATCCGGGGACTATGGCTACACCTTC. This sequence encodes CASSQSGDYGYTF.